One T cell receptor (beta chain) is described in this entry. Individuals aged about 18 to 100 years were recruited from roughly 22 US areas. Participants' own reports of clinical history determined their cohort assignment. Cohort 3 recovery required two negative PCRs, clearance, or symptom resolution. Clones were read by immunoSEQ multiplex PCR, and TCRdb kept only the in-frame ones, dropping some. The sample shows about 130,000 clones, roughly four fifths of them seen only once. The CDR3 extends over 13 amino acids. V lost 1 base and J lost 4, with 7 bases in between. From germline, CDR1 is SGHVS and CDR2 FQNEAQ. These data belong to a study of blood T cell repertoires in COVID-19. About the study: From T cells, B-cell-depleted T cells, or PBMCs came the material, which was cDNA or gDNA.

This receptor was identified in a man aged 45-60 years who had recovered from COVID-19. The sample was PBMCs or T cells enriched from blood (not recorded which). The chain couples TRBV7-8 to TRBJ1-1; D is unclear. The CDR3 sequence: CASSLGGPTEAFF. Written as DNA, the CDR3 is TGTGCCAGCAGCTTAGGTGGGCCCACTGAAGCTTTCTTT.